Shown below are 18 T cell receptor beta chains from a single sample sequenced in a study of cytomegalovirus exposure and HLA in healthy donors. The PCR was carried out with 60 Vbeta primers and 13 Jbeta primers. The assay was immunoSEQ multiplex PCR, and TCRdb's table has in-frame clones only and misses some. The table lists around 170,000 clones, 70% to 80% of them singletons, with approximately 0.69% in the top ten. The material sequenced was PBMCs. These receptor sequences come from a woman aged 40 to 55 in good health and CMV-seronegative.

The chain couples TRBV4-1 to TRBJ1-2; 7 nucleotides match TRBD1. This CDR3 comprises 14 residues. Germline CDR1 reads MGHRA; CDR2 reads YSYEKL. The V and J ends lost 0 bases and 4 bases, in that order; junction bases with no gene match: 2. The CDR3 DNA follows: TGCGCCAGCAGCCAAGATCGGGACAGCTATGGCTACACCTTC. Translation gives CASSQDRDSYGYTF.

The CDR3 sequence: CASSLGQFSNQPQHF. The CDR3, as DNA: TGTGCCAGCAGCCTCGGACAGTTTAGCAATCAGCCCCAGCATTTT. J is TRBJ1-5 and V is TRBV7-2, with D perhaps TRBD1 (6 bases). Looked up from germline, CDR1 is SGHTA and CDR2 is FQGNSA. V was clipped by 5 bases and J by 0 bases, with 11 bases between them. CDR3 length equals 15 residues.

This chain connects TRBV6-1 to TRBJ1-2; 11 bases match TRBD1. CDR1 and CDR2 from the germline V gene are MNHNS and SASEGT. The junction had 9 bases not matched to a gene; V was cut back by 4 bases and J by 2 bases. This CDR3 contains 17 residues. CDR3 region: CASSGTGQGATNYGYTF. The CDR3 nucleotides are TGTGCCAGCAGTGGTACCGGACAGGGGGCTACCAACTATGGCTACACCTTC.

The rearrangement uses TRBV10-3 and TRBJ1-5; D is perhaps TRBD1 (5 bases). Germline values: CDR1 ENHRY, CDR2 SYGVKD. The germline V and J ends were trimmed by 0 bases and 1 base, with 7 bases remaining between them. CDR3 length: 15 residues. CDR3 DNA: TGTGCCATCAGTGAGTCTCGACAGAGCAATCAGCCCCAGCATTTT. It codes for CAISESRQSNQPQHF.

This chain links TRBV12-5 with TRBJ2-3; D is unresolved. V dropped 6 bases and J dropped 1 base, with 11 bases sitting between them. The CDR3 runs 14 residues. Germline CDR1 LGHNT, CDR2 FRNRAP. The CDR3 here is CASGTPGRTDTQYF. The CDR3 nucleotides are TGTGCTAGTGGCACTCCGGGTCGCACAGATACGCAGTATTTT.

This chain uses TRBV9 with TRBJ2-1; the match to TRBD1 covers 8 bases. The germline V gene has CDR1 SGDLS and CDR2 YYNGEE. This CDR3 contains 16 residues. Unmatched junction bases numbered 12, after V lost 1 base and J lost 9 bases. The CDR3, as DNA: TGTGCCAGCAGCGTATCAGCAGGGGGCCTGGGCAGTGAGCAGTTCTTC. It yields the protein CASSVSAGGLGSEQFF. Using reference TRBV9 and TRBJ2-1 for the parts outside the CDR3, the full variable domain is DSGVTQTPKHLITATGQRVTLRCSPRSGDLSVYWYQQSLDQGLQFLIQYYNGEERAKGNILERFSAQQFPDLHSELNLSSLELGDSALYFCASSVSAGGLGSEQFFGPGTRLTVL.

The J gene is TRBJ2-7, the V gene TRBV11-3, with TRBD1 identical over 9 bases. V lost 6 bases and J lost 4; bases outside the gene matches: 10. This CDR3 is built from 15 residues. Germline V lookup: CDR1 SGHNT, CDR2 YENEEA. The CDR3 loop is CASSSLGTGPYEQYF. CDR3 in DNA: TGTGCCAGCAGTTCCCTCGGGACAGGGCCTTACGAGCAGTACTTC.

The CDR3 sequence is CASSQSGWANEKLFF. As DNA, the CDR3 is TGCGCCAGCAGCCAATCAGGGTGGGCTAATGAAAAACTGTTTTTT. The chain uses TRBV4-3 and TRBJ1-4; possible D gene TRBD1, 5 bases. Trimming cost V 2 bases and J 3 bases, with 10 bases left between them. The CDR3 is 15 residues long. The germline gives CDR1 LGHNA, CDR2 YSLEER.

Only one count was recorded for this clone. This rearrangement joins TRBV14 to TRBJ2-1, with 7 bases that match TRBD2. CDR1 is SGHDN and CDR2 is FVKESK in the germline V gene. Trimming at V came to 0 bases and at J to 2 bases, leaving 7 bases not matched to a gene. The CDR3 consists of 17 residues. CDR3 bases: TGTGCCAGCAGCCAAGAGTCCAGCGGGGTTACCTACAATGAGCAGTTCTTC. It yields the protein CASSQESSGVTYNEQFF.

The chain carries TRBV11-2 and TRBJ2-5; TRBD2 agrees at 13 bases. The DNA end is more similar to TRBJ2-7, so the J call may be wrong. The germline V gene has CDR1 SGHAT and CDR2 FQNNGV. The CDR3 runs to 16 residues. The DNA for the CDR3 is TGTGCCAGCACCGTAGGGGGACTAGCGGGACGCTACGAGCAGTACTTC. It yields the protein CASTVGGLAGRYEQYF.

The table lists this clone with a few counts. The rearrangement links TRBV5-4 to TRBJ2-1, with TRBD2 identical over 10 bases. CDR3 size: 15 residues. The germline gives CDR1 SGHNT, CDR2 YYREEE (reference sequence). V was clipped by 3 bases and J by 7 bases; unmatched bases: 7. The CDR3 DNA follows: TGTGCCAGCAGCTCCCAGCGGGAGGGCAGGAATGAGCAGTTCTTC. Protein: CASSSQREGRNEQFF. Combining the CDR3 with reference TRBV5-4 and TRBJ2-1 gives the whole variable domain ETGVTQSPTHLIKTRGQQVTLRCSSQSGHNTVSWYQQALGQGPQFIFQYYREEENGRGNFPPRFSGLQFPNYSSELNVNALELDDSALYLCASSSQREGRNEQFFGPGTRLTVL.

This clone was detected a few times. Here the CDR3 DNA reads TGTGCCAGCAGTCACAGGGGCGCCCACGAGCAGTACTTC. It translates to CASSHRGAHEQYF. V usage is TRBV27 and J usage is TRBJ2-7, with 7 nucleotides matching TRBD1. V shed 5 bases, J shed 5 bases, and the junction held 6 bases outside the gene matches. This CDR3 has 13 amino acids. In germline, CDR1 is MNHEY, CDR2 SMNVEV (reference sequence).

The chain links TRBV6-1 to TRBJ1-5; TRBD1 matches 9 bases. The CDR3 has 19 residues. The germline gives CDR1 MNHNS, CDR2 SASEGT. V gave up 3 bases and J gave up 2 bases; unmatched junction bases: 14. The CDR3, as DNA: TGTGCCAGCAGTGAGGCTTTTGGACAGGGGTCGGTTGGCAATCAGCCCCAGCATTTT. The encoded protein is CASSEAFGQGSVGNQPQHF.

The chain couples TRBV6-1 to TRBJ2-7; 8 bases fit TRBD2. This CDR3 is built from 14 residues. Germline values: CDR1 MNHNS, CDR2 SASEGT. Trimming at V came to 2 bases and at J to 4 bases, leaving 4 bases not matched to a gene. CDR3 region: CASSERASGYEQYF. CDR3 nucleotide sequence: TGTGCCAGCAGTGAAAGGGCTAGCGGGTACGAGCAGTACTTC.

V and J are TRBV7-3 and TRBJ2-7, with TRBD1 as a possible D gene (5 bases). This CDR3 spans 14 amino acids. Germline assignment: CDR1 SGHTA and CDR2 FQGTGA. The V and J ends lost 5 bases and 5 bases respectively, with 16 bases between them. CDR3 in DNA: TGTGCCAGCAGCCCCGGGCAGGGTCGCCACGAGCAGTACTTC. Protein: CASSPGQGRHEQYF.

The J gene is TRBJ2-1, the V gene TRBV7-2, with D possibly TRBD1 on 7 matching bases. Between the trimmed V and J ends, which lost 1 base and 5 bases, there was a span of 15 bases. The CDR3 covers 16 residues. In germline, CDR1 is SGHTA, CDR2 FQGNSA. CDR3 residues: CASSLVQGGRNNEQFF. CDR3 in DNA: TGTGCCAGCAGCTTAGTGCAGGGGGGCCGGAACAATGAGCAGTTCTTC.

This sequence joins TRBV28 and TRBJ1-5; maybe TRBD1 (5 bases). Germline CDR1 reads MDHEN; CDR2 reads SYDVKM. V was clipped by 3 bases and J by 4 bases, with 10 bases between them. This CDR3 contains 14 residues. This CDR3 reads CASSFPGGNQPQHF. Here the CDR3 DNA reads TGTGCCAGCAGTTTCCCCGGGGGAAATCAGCCCCAGCATTTT.

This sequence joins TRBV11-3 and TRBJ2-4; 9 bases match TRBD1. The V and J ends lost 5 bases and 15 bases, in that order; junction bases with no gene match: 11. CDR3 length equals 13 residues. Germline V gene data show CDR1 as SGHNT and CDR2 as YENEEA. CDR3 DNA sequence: TGTGCCAGCAGCACTCGGACAGGGGACGTTCCGTACTTC. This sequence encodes CASSTRTGDVPYF. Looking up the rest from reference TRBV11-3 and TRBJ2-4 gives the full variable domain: EAGVVQSPRYKIIEKKQPVAFWCNPISGHNTLYWYLQNLGQGPELLIRYENEEAVDDSQLPKDRFSAERLKGVDSTLKIQPAELGDSAVYLCASSTRTGDVPYFGAGTRLSVL.